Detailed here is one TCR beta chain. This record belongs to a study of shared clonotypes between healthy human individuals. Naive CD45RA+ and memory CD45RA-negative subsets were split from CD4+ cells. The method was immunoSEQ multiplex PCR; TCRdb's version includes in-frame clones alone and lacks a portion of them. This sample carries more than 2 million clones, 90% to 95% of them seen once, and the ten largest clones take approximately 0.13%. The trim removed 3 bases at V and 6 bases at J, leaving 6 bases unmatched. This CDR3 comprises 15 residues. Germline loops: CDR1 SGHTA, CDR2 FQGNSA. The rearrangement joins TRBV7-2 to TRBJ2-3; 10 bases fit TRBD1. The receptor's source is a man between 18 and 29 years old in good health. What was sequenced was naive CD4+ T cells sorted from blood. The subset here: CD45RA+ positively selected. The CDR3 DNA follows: TGTGCCAGCAGCTTTACCGGGACAGGGGCCGATACGCAGTATTTT. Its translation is CASSFTGTGADTQYF. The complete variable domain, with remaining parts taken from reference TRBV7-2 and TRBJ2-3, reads GAGVSQSPSNKVTEKGKDVELRCDPISGHTALYWYRQSLGQGLEFLIYFQGNSAPDKSGLPSDRFSAERTGGSVSTLTIQRTQQEDSAVYLCASSFTGTGADTQYFGPGTRLTVL.